The 9 T cell receptor beta chains given below trace back to one sample, sequenced in a study of T cells in Graves' hyperthyroidism and ophthalmopathy. Using RNA transcripts as the source, TCR beta CDR3 regions were amplified. The primer set for the first-round RT-PCR of the TCR CDR3 was HTBI. TCRdb fed the multiplex PCR reads into MiXCR, producing one record per CDR3 protein. The sample carries hundreds of thousands of distinct CDR3 sequences, approximately 14% recorded once. Sequencing was done on a sample of blood. These receptors were obtained from a woman in her 40s with Graves' hyperthyroidism.

This chain links TRBV9 with TRBJ2-1; D may be TRBD1 (5 bases). Germline loops: CDR1 SGDLS, CDR2 YYNGEE. V dropped 0 bases and J dropped 8 bases, with 18 bases sitting between them. This CDR3 is 16 amino acids long. The CDR3 bases are TGTGCCAGCAGCGTAGAGGGGTCGGGCGCCAGCGATGAGCAGTTCTTC. It specifies CASSVEGSGASDEQFF.

This chain uses TRBV29-1 with TRBJ2-1, with D perhaps TRBD2 (6 bases). Germline-derived CDR1 and CDR2 are SQVTM and ANQGSEA. V lost 0 bases and J 6 bases, leaving 12 bases between the germline ends. The CDR3 contains 14 residues. CDR3 in DNA: TGCAGCGTTGAAGATCACAGACTAGTCAATGAGCAGTTCTTC. The encoded protein is CSVEDHRLVNEQFF.

This clonotype was recorded at least ten times. V is TRBV18 and J is TRBJ2-7; D is uncertain. Germline values: CDR1 KGHSH, CDR2 LQKENI. The V gene lost 3 bases and the J gene lost 3 bases, with 12 bases spanning the gap. The CDR3 totals 14 residues. The CDR3 loop is CASSPFGDYYEQYF. CDR3 DNA: TGTGCCAGCTCACCCTTTGGGGATTACTACGAGCAGTACTTC.

The table lists this clonotype with many counts. The gene calls are TRBV20-1 and TRBJ2-7, with 11 bases aligning to TRBD2. This CDR3 comprises 13 residues. Germline CDR1 DFQATT, CDR2 SNEGSKA (reference sequence). The V and J ends lost 6 bases and 3 bases, in that order; junction bases with no gene match: 4. The DNA for the CDR3 is TGCAGTGCCGTAGCGGGAGGGGACTACGAGCAGTACTTC. Protein sequence: CSAVAGGDYEQYF.

Written as DNA, the CDR3 is TGCAGTGCTAGACGGATAATCGGACTTTCAAATCAGCCCCAGCATTTT. It is translated as CSARRIIGLSNQPQHF. The chain uses TRBV20-1 and TRBJ1-5; no firm D call. The V end was cut by 2 bases, the J end by 4 bases, with 18 bases between. The germline gives CDR1 DFQATT, CDR2 SNEGSKA (reference sequence). The CDR3 is 16 residues long.

This clonotype was detected only a few times. The gene calls are TRBV12-3 or TRBV12-4 and TRBJ2-3; possibly TRBD2 for D (6 bases). The V gene lost 6 bases and the J gene lost 6 bases, with 13 bases spanning the gap. The CDR3 spans 13 residues. CDR3 in amino acids: CASSRTSIDTQYF. The CDR3 nucleotides read TGTGCCAGCAGCCGAACTAGCATTGATACGCAGTATTTT.

There are many counts of this clonotype. The chain links TRBV3-1 to TRBJ1-1; D call uncertain. This CDR3 has 13 amino acids. The germline CDR1 and CDR2 sequences are LGHDT and YNNKEL (reference sequence). V lost 4 bases and J 4 bases, leaving 10 bases between the germline ends. DNA of the CDR3: TGTGCCAGCAGCCTCCCCCACACCACTGAAGCTTTCTTT. Its protein is CASSLPHTTEAFF.

This clonotype was seen many times. One junction end disagrees with the germline gene, perhaps due to a read error. This chain joins TRBV30 and TRBJ2-5; D may be TRBD2 (5 bases). The CDR3 has 15 residues. Germline loops: CDR1 GTSNPN, CDR2 SVGIG (reference sequence). The CDR3, as DNA: TGTGCCGGGAGAGGAGGATCATGGTCGTCTGAGACCCAGTACTTC. This codes for CAGRGGSWSSETQYF.

In regard to this clonotype: This may be a read error, as it is one base from a much larger clone. The V and J genes are TRBV7-9 and TRBJ2-7, with D possibly TRBD1 on 5 matching bases. There are 14 residues in the CDR3. CDR1 and CDR2 (germline): SEHNR, FQNEAQ (reference sequence). Deletions cut 5 bases from V and 3 bases from J, with 14 bases between. The DNA for the CDR3 is TGTGCCAGCAGCCAACAACTCCAGGGCTACGAGCAGTACTTC. It codes for CASSQQLQGYEQYF.